The 16 T cell receptor beta chains in this list originate from one sample, sequenced in a study of T cell clonality in common variable immunodeficiency. Repertoires were generated with immunoSEQ multiplex PCR, while TCRdb's copy carries only in-frame clones and drops some. The counts give some 43,000 clones, none of them seen only once; less than 2.5% is held by the top ten. Sequencing was carried out using peripheral blood mononuclear cells. Receptors originate from a person aged 18 to 70 in good health.

The table lists this clone with many counts. The read ends 3 residues before the CDR3 terminus; that terminus is restored from the germline J gene. The rearrangement uses TRBV5-1 and TRBJ2-3, with 9 bases fitting TRBD2. Per the germline V gene, CDR1 is SGHRS and CDR2 is YFSETQ. The junction had 16 bases not matched to a gene; V was cut back by 5 bases and J by 3 bases. This CDR3 region has 18 residues. CDR3 protein: CASRPTIPSGIRTDTQYF. The covered CDR3 bases are TGCGCCAGCAGACCCACGATTCCTAGCGGGATACGGACAGATACG.

This clone came up many times. The read is 3 residues too short to cover the CDR3 end, so that end is filled in from the germline J gene. Distinct nucleotide sequences in the sample also encode this CDR3. The genes are TRBV7-9 and TRBJ2-1; maybe TRBD1 (5 bases). V was trimmed by 2 bases and J by 7 bases, leaving 6 bases between them. The CDR3 runs to 12 residues. Germline lookup yields CDR1 SEHNR and CDR2 FQNEAQ (reference sequence). The CDR3 DNA, read in part, is TGTGCCAGCAGCTTAAGGGGTAATGAG. Its translation: CASSLRGNE. The full CDR3 is CASSLRGNEQFF.

This clone was recorded many times. The read ends 3 residues early relative to the CDR3; the germline J gene fills the gap. The V gene is TRBV9, the J gene TRBJ1-1, with TRBD1 matching over 9 bases. Germline CDR1 SGDLS, CDR2 YYNGEE. The CDR3 sequence is 15 residues long. The CDR3 protein is CASSVDRDRGGKAFF. The sequenced part of the CDR3 DNA is TGTGCCAGCAGCGTAGATCGTGACAGGGGGGGGAAG.

This clone showed up many times. Sequencing ends 3 residues short of the CDR3 end; the germline J gene provides the rest. The chain recombines TRBV2 with TRBJ2-7; possibly TRBD2 for D (6 bases). The ends were cut back, 3 bases at V and 2 bases at J, with 14 bases in the middle. The CDR3 has 15 amino acids. Germline values: CDR1 SNHLY, CDR2 FYNNEI. CDR3 DNA, as far as it was read: TGTGCCAGCAGTGACCCCGGGGGTCGGGCCTACGAG. It is translated as CASSDPGGRAYE. The CDR3 reads in full as CASSDPGGRAYEQYF.

The table lists this clone with many counts. The read stops 3 residues short of the end of the CDR3; the missing end is completed from the germline J gene. The chain recombines TRBV10-3 with TRBJ2-5; 10 positions match TRBD1. The germline V gene encodes CDR1 ENHRY and CDR2 SYGVKD. The CDR3 covers 16 residues. The trim removed 3 bases at V and 3 bases at J, leaving 7 bases unmatched. The sequenced part of the CDR3 DNA is TGTGCCATCAGTGAATACCGGGACAGGGGTAAAGAGACC. Its translation: CAISEYRDRGKET. The whole CDR3 sequence reads CAISEYRDRGKETQYF.

There are many counts of this clone. Coverage ceases 3 residues before the CDR3 finishes, and the germline J gene fills in the end. The V and J genes are TRBV4-1 and TRBJ1-2, with 7 bases aligning to TRBD1. The germline V gene has CDR1 MGHRA and CDR2 YSYEKL. CDR3 length equals 17 residues. V dropped 5 bases and J dropped 0; count of bases not matched to a gene: 12. The CDR3 protein is CASSSTRDRRANYGYTF. The covered CDR3 bases are TGCGCCAGCAGCTCCACGAGGGACAGAAGAGCTAACTATGGC.

This clone was observed a few times. The read terminates 3 residues ahead of where the CDR3 ends, so the germline J gene completes it. The chain employs TRBV30 and TRBJ2-3; the D is unclear. Germline V CDR1 and CDR2: GTSNPN, SVGIG (reference sequence). This CDR3 region has 13 residues. Partial CDR3 DNA: TGTGCCTGGAGTGGGAATAGCAATCAGCCG. It is translated as CAWSGNSNQP. The CDR3 reads in full as CAWSGNSNQPQYF.

This clone was seen many times. The read ends 3 residues shy of where the CDR3 ends; the end is completed using the germline J gene. The J gene is TRBJ2-7, the V gene TRBV30, with D maybe TRBD2 (5 bases). The CDR3 is made up of 16 amino acids. Germline assignment: CDR1 GTSNPN and CDR2 SVGIG (reference sequence). The germline V and J ends were trimmed by 0 bases and 2 bases, with 17 bases remaining between them. CDR3 bases read: TGTGCCTGGAGTGTAAGAGGGCTCCACAGCACCTACGAG. The encoded protein is CAWSVRGLHSTYE. The CDR3 as a whole reads CAWSVRGLHSTYEQYF.

This clone occurred a few times. CDR3 protein: CASSPDSDQPQHF. The sequenced part of the CDR3 DNA is TGTGCCAGCAGTCCGGACAGCGATCAGCCC. V and J are TRBV2 and TRBJ1-5, with D perhaps matching TRBD1 (6 bases). The read halts 3 residues ahead of the CDR3 end, with the missing end drawn from the germline J gene. Germline V gene sequence: CDR1 SNHLY, CDR2 FYNNEI. Trimming took off 5 bases at V and 5 bases at J, with 10 bases between the two ends. This CDR3 region has 13 residues. The full variable domain, in which reference TRBV2 and TRBJ1-5 provide the parts outside the CDR3, is EPEVTQTPSHQVTQMGQEVILRCVPISNHLYFYWYRQILGQKVEFLVSFYNNEISEKSEIFDDQFSVERPDGSNFTLKIRSTKLEDSAMYFCASSPDSDQPQHFGDGTRLSIL.

In this sample, this clone turned up many times. The sequenced fragment ends 3 residues before the CDR3 boundary, so the rest is inferred from the germline J gene. The V and J genes are TRBV20-1 and TRBJ2-7, with TRBD1 matching 9 bases. Germline trimming cut 5 bases from V and 3 bases from J; bases unmatched to any gene: 5. CDR1 DFQATT and CDR2 SNEGSKA come from the germline V gene (reference sequence). The CDR3 runs 13 residues. CDR3 loop: CSAVRDRDYEQYF. CDR3 bases read: TGCAGTGCTGTCCGGGACAGGGACTACGAG.

As for this clone: The sequenced fragment ends 3 residues before the CDR3 boundary, so the rest is inferred from the germline J gene. J is TRBJ2-5 and V is TRBV5-1; D assignment may be TRBD1 or TRBD2 (5 bases each). Germline V gives CDR1 SGHRS, CDR2 YFSETQ. Deletions cut 3 bases from V and 1 base from J, with 13 bases between. This CDR3 is built from 15 residues. This CDR3 is CASSSQRGAQETQYF. CDR3 DNA, as far as it was read: TGCGCCAGCAGCTCTCAACGAGGGGCCCAAGAGACC.

This clone has at least ten counts. The read finishes 3 residues shy of the CDR3 end, and the germline J gene is used to complete it. The V and J genes are TRBV4-2 and TRBJ2-1; D may be TRBD1 (5 bases). The germline V and J ends were trimmed by 0 bases and 9 bases, with 24 bases remaining between them. CDR3 size: 18 residues. The germline gives CDR1 LGHNA, CDR2 YNFKEQ. This CDR3 is CASSQEGVGSGVASEQFF. The CDR3 DNA, read in part, is TGTGCCAGCAGCCAAGAAGGGGTGGGTAGTGGGGTTGCGAGTGAG.

The sample holds many counts of this clone. The missing CDR3 end, 3 residues past where the read stops, is filled in from the germline J gene. The rearrangement uses TRBV7-9 and TRBJ2-2; D possibly corresponds to TRBD2 (6 bases). The CDR3 consists of 14 residues. Trimming left V 3 bases short and J 10 bases short, with 15 bases between. Germline CDR1 reads SEHNR; CDR2 reads FQNEAQ (reference sequence). The CDR3 spells CASSFQRGLEELFF. Partial CDR3 DNA: TGTGCCAGCAGCTTTCAACGGGGGTTGGAGGAG.

This clone appeared a few times. Read coverage stops 3 residues before the CDR3 terminus; the germline J gene supplies the remainder. This chain links TRBV25-1 with TRBJ1-1; TRBD1 matches at 8 bases. V trimming: 6 bases; J trimming: 0 bases; junction bases outside the gene matches: 3. The germline V gene has CDR1 MGHDK and CDR2 SYGVNS. This CDR3 contains 14 residues. The covered CDR3 bases are TGTGCCAGCAGAAGACAGGGGATGAACACTGAA. This gives the protein CASRRQGMNTE. The CDR3 as a whole reads CASRRQGMNTEAFF.

This clone was observed at least ten times. The CDR3 end is not reached by the read, which stops 3 residues before it; the germline J gene fills it in. The rearrangement joins TRBV18 to TRBJ1-2; perhaps TRBD1 as D (6 bases). The CDR3 is 12 amino acids. CDR1 and CDR2 (germline): KGHSH, LQKENI. The V end was cut by 4 bases, the J end by 6 bases, with 9 bases between. The CDR3 loop is CASSLKGDGYTF. The sequenced CDR3 bases are TGTGCCAGCTCACTGAAGGGGGATGGC.

The sample holds many counts of this clone. The CDR3 is cut off 3 residues early in the read; its end comes from the germline J gene. V usage is TRBV18 and J usage is TRBJ1-1, with TRBD1 matching 9 bases. The junction had 2 bases not matched to a gene; V was cut back by 3 bases and J by 0 bases. The CDR3 is made up of 15 amino acids. Germline CDR1 and CDR2: KGHSH and LQKENI. The CDR3 region is CASSPGQGLNTEAFF. The DNA read from the CDR3 is TGTGCCAGCTCACCGGGACAGGGATTGAACACTGAA.